The clone carrying this T cell receptor beta chain has at least ten counts. Amplified regions were TCR beta CDR3 sequences from RNA transcripts. Using the HTBI primer set, a first-round RT-PCR was run on the TCR CDR3. One entry per CDR3 protein, called by TCRdb with MiXCR from the multiplex PCR reads. The sample lists hundreds of thousands of distinct CDR3 sequences; around 15% were seen once. This sample is part of a study of T cells in Graves' hyperthyroidism and ophthalmopathy. This CDR3 contains 13 residues. V was clipped by 5 bases and J by 3 bases, with 10 bases between them. The V gene's germline CDR1 is SGHAT and CDR2 FQNNGV.

J is TRBJ2-5 and V is TRBV11-2; no clear D. This TCR was sampled from a woman between 18 and 30 years old with Graves' hyperthyroidism. Sequenced input: blood. CDR3 sequence (DNA): TGTGCCAGCAGCCGTGTAGACGAAGAGACCCAGTACTTC. Amino acids: CASSRVDEETQYF.